Reported below is one T cell receptor beta chain. The table lists this clonotype with a few counts. Its cognate antigen has yet to be identified. There are no base qualities to consult, and no much larger clone falls within one base. Systemically healthy Caucasian individuals from Russia, around 38 in total and aged roughly 6 to 90 years, were included as donors. Around 10 milliliters of peripheral blood were collected from each donor into EDTA-treated Vacutainer tubes. Ficoll-Paque density-gradient centrifugation was used to isolate PBMCs, with at least 6.5 million per sample. Trizol reagent was used to extract total RNA from PBMCs, with at least 6 micrograms per sample. Naive CD45RAhigh/CD27high T cell percentages were measured by flow cytometry on a PBMC aliquot from every donor. The entry originates in a study of blood T cells in healthy people across ages (dated by TCRdb to the mid-2010s). Turning to the overall study: In model experiments, template switching captured about one uniquely barcoded TCR beta cDNA molecule for every two T cells. Donors were grouped into four age groups: young (average about 15 years), middle-aged (roughly 38), aged (around 56) and long-lived (approximately 78). The study analyzed two additional independent replicas of 1 million unique cDNA reads from the same blood draw for two donors, one aged 18 to 30 and one aged 80 or older. The study measured age-related changes in TCR beta repertoire diversity using deep sequencing normalized with unique cDNA molecular identifiers.

The full study reports these points: Compared with the aged group, the long-lived group had more naive CD4+ T cells, fewer expanded clones and increased TCR diversity, suggesting age selection. As age increased, observed TCR beta diversity per million T cells dropped in a roughly linear way, and a significant reduction was already evident by age 40. Observed TCR beta diversity correlated strongly with the percentage of naive T cells measured by flow cytometry. Conclusive comparison of naive and antigen-experienced compartments was prevented by the profiling of bulk unsorted PBMCs. Estimates of total diversity from one million sequenced T cells were regarded as lower bounds and underestimates. Donor CMV infection status was unknown, potentially confounding age-related changes in expanded clonotypes.

The library was obtained by 5' RACE. Sequenced on an Illumina HiSeq 2500. A second PCR of roughly 7 to 11 cycles was run with a J-beta primer mix and a sample-barcoded 5' primer. A unique molecular identifier was introduced onto each TCR beta cDNA molecule by a template-switch 5' adaptor carrying 12 random nucleotides. Each sample yielded at least 2.5 million CDR3-containing paired-end reads. First-strand cDNA synthesis was performed from all RNA using the Mint cDNA synthesis kit, with priming by a TRBC-specific oligonucleotide. Following uracil-DNA glycosylase treatment, all cDNA underwent a first 18-cycle PCR with the universal primers M1SS and BC2_uni_R. Per the original workflow: For normalization, 1 million high-quality reads, each with a distinct molecular identifier, were randomly selected from each sample. Instead of being binned into consensus sequences, reads with shared molecular identifiers were discarded. CDR3 identification, clonotype clustering and error correction used MiTCR with a Q25 quality threshold and the strictest error-elimination algorithm. Lower-bound total TCR beta diversity was estimated with a nonparametric unseen species model using Euler transformation. The public reads were reanalyzed by TCRdb: fastp trimming at Q25, MiXCR alignment, in-frame beta chains only. Each CDR3 protein appears once, grouped with its most common genes and DNA. The V and J calls, along with clone size, are taken from TCRdb and not from the paper's own processing. In all, the sample holds around 820,000 distinct CDR3 sequences, and 25% of those were seen once. Roughly 3.5% of the sample is held by the ten biggest clonotypes.

This same sample was also part of a study on T cells of mothers and their children. The second study reports: Nine systemically healthy Caucasian individuals, comprising three mothers and their six children, were included as donors. cDNA synthesis consumed the entire amount of extracted RNA, loaded at about 1.6 ug RNA in each 15 ul reaction. In the second PCR, sample barcodes and 2-4 random nucleotides were introduced via the M1S primer. More than 8 million TCR beta CDR3 reads were obtained from each mother, and about 3 million reads were obtained from each child. In both related and unrelated pairs, thymic selection shapes the output of TCR recombination in a similar way, with inherited differences having only a minor effect. Normalized repertoire overlap in related mother-child pairs was always slightly higher than in unrelated mother-child pairs, but the difference was never significant. Persistent microchimeric T cell clones were not detected, at a sensitivity of around 99 clones per million clonotypes. In the study, deep NGS was used to compare the TCR beta repertoires of mothers and children, and features distinguishing related mother-child pairs from unrelated individuals were sought. On average, the children were approximately 11 +/- 4 years old, while the mothers were roughly 40 +/- 4 years old. Libraries were sequenced on Illumina HiSeq 2000 with 100+100 nt paired-end reads after adapter ligation with NEBNext reagents. To prevent cross-contamination, the mother and child libraries were prepared one month apart and sequenced in separate runs. For each donor, between about 450,000 and 2,300,000 distinct TCR beta clonotypes were identified. Naive TCR beta clonotypes were estimated from low-frequency clonotypes matched to each donor's FACS-determined naive share, without sorting.

The sample comprised blood. The receptor was derived from a boy under 18 in good health.

The nucleotides read TGCAGTGCTCCTAGCGGGGGGTCTAGCACAGATACGCAGTATTTT. Protein translation: CSAPSGGSSTDTQYF. The sequence links TRBV20-1 to TRBJ2-3; 11 bases in between match TRBD2. The germline V gene (reference sequence) gives CDR1 as DFQATT and CDR2 as SNEGSKA. V is pruned by 5 bases and J by 0 bases, leaving 4 bases of the junction without a gene match. The CDR3 runs 15 amino acids, cysteine and phenylalanine included. Only the CDR3 portion is preserved as DNA: 45 bases, with reading frame beginning at the first base.